These 25 T cell receptor beta chains were all obtained from the same sample, sequenced in a study of OX40 agonist ivuxolimab in advanced cancers. Library preparation employed the immunoSEQ multiplex PCR assay. TCRdb provides this immuneACCESS table in a form limited to in-frame rearrangements. Some clones are lacking; in checked studies, under half of them reflect an unresolved V gene, and why the rest are absent is not known. Across this sample there are about 69,000 clones, with more than 70% seen only once. 2% to 2.5% of the sample is in the top ten clones. Sequences were derived from CD4+ or CD8+ T cells sorted from blood, sampled in a trial of the OX40 agonist ivuxolimab. All receptors derive from an adult with an advanced solid tumor such as melanoma, head and neck, liver or kidney cancer.

A note on this clone: This sample also contains other DNA sequences that code for the same CDR3. This chain joins TRBV5-1 and TRBJ1-2, with TRBD1 matching 7 bases. J lost 5 bases, V lost 4 bases, and 5 bases had no gene match. The germline gives CDR1 SGHRS, CDR2 YFSETQ. The CDR3 sequence is 13 residues long. CDR3 DNA sequence: TGCGCCAGCAGCCCGGGACAGACTTATGGCTACACCTTC. Protein: CASSPGQTYGYTF. The full variable domain, rest sourced from reference TRBV5-1 and TRBJ1-2, is KAGVTQTPRYLIKTRGQQVTLSCSPISGHRSVSWYQQTPGQGLQFLFEYFSETQRNKGNFPGRFSGRQFSNSRSEMNVSTLELGDSALYLCASSPGQTYGYTFGSGTRLTVV.

The rearrangement uses TRBV9 and TRBJ2-5, with TRBD1 identical over 8 bases. The CDR3 is 16 residues long. Looked up from germline, CDR1 is SGDLS and CDR2 is YYNGEE. Trimming took 3 bases from V and 4 from J; bases not matched to a gene: 11. In nucleotides, the CDR3 is TGTGCCAGCAGCGAATGGGACAGGCGGCTGGGAGAGACCCAGTACTTC. It yields the protein CASSEWDRRLGETQYF.

The chain has TRBV7-8 and TRBJ2-7; D is perhaps TRBD2 (6 bases). The CDR3 is 14 amino acids. Germline loops: CDR1 SGHVS, CDR2 FQNEAQ. V lost 6 bases and J lost 0, with 12 bases in between. The CDR3: CASRSAGVSYEQYF. The CDR3 DNA reads as TGTGCCAGCAGGTCAGCGGGCGTCTCCTACGAGCAGTACTTC. Full variable domain (rest looked up from reference TRBV7-8 and TRBJ2-7): GAGVSQSPRYKVAKRGQDVALRCDPISGHVSLFWYQQALGQGPEFLTYFQNEAQLDKSGLPSDRFFAERPEGSVSTLKIQRTQQEDSAVYLCASRSAGVSYEQYFGPGTRLTVT.

The chain combines TRBV28 with TRBJ2-7; 8 bases map to TRBD2. The CDR3 runs to 14 residues. Germline V gene sequence: CDR1 MDHEN, CDR2 SYDVKM. Trimming took 11 bases from V and 9 from J; bases not matched to a gene: 18. CDR3 sequence (DNA): TGTGCCGGGTCGGGCGGGAGGATGTATACGGGGCAGTACTTC. Translating it yields CAGSGGRMYTGQYF.

The genes are TRBV5-5 and TRBJ2-1; D is undetermined. V was cut by 5 bases and J by 4 bases, with 16 bases left in between. The length of the CDR3 is 15 residues. CDR1 is SGHKS and CDR2 is YYEKEE in the germline V gene (reference sequence). CDR3: CASRLTNQAYNEQFF. The CDR3 DNA follows: TGTGCCAGCAGATTGACAAATCAGGCTTACAATGAGCAGTTCTTC.

CDR3 loop: CASSPPPGQGNYGYTF. CDR3 nucleotides: TGTGCCAGCTCACCACCCCCGGGACAGGGAAACTATGGCTACACCTTC. This rearrangement joins TRBV18 to TRBJ1-2, with 9 bases identical to TRBD1. Trimming at V came to 0 bases and at J to 2 bases, leaving 4 bases not matched to a gene. Per the germline V gene, CDR1 is KGHSH and CDR2 is LQKENI. The CDR3 covers 16 residues.

This clone was observed a handful of times. This chain links TRBV14 with TRBJ1-6; 10 positions match TRBD1. Per the germline V gene, CDR1 is SGHDN and CDR2 is FVKESK. The CDR3 extends over 16 amino acids. After removal of 1 base from V and 6 bases from J, the junction contained 3 bases not matched to a gene. The CDR3 DNA follows: TGTGCCAGCAGCCAAGCAAGGGACAGGGGTAATTCACCCCTCCACTTT. This sequence encodes CASSQARDRGNSPLHF.

The CDR3 DNA follows: TGTGCCAGCAGTTTGGAGCGGGATCAGCCCCAGCATTTT. It specifies CASSLERDQPQHF. The gene calls are TRBV27 and TRBJ1-5, with D unclear. The CDR3 consists of 13 residues. V was cut by 3 bases and J by 5 bases, with 8 bases left in between. Germline CDR1 reads MNHEY; CDR2 reads SMNVEV (reference sequence).

The sample holds a few counts of this clone. The chain has TRBV27 and TRBJ2-3; 8 bases are shared with TRBD2. J lost 6 bases, V lost 2 bases, and 7 bases had no gene match. CDR1 and CDR2 from the germline V gene are MNHEY and SMNVEV (reference sequence). This CDR3 is 15 amino acids long. As DNA, the CDR3 is TGTGCCAGCAGTTTAGTTTTGGGACTAGGGGATACGCAGTATTTT. Protein sequence: CASSLVLGLGDTQYF.

This chain joins TRBV7-3 and TRBJ2-3; tentative D call: TRBD1 (6 bases). The CDR3 covers 14 residues. From germline, CDR1 is SGHTA and CDR2 FQGTGA. The ends were cut back, 0 bases at V and 6 bases at J, with 10 bases in the middle. The CDR3 reads CASSLTGAGDTQYF. The CDR3 coding sequence is TGTGCCAGCAGCTTAACGGGGGCAGGGGATACGCAGTATTTT. The entire variable domain, with the rest obtained from reference TRBV7-3 and TRBJ2-3, is as follows: GAGVSQTPSNKVTEKGKYVELRCDPISGHTALYWYRQSLGQGPEFLIYFQGTGAADDSGLPNDRFFAVRPEGSVSTLKIQRTERGDSAVYLCASSLTGAGDTQYFGPGTRLTVL.

The genes are TRBV5-4 and TRBJ2-5, with D perhaps assigned TRBD1 or TRBD2 (6 bases each). Deletions cut 3 bases from V and 5 bases from J, with 14 bases between. This CDR3 contains 14 residues. Per germline, CDR1 SGHNT and CDR2 YYREEE (reference sequence). CDR3 nucleotides: TGTGCCAGCAGCTCGGGGGCTAGCAGGGAGACCCAGTACTTC. Translating it yields CASSSGASRETQYF.

The rearrangement joins TRBV5-1 to TRBJ2-1; D could derive from TRBD1 or TRBD2 (6 bases each). The CDR3 extends over 15 amino acids. Germline V gives CDR1 SGHRS, CDR2 YFSETQ. The V and J ends lost 1 base and 0 bases respectively, with 8 bases between them. Here the CDR3 reads CASSLRGDSYNEQFF. DNA for the CDR3: TGCGCCAGCAGCTTGAGGGGGGACTCCTACAATGAGCAGTTCTTC.

The J gene is TRBJ2-1, the V gene TRBV5-1; 10 nucleotides align to TRBD1. Germline values: CDR1 SGHRS, CDR2 YFSETQ. The CDR3 totals 15 residues. With 9 bases clipped from V and 8 bases from J, the junction kept 14 bases outside the gene matches. The DNA for the CDR3 is TGCGCCACCACCCGGTGGGGACAGGGGAGCGATGAGCAGTTCTTC. It codes for CATTRWGQGSDEQFF.

This clone was counted a few times. V is TRBV5-1 and J is TRBJ2-2; perhaps TRBD1 as D (6 bases). Trimming pared 2 bases from V and 1 base from J, leaving 9 bases between. In germline, CDR1 is SGHRS, CDR2 YFSETQ. CDR3 length: 15 amino acids. In DNA form, the CDR3 reads TGCGCCAGCAGCTTCGGGACAAAGAACACCGGGGAGCTGTTTTTT. This codes for CASSFGTKNTGELFF.

This rearrangement joins TRBV28 to TRBJ1-1; maybe TRBD1 (5 bases). CDR3 length equals 15 residues. V shed 6 bases and J shed 5 bases, with 19 bases lying between them. The germline V gene has CDR1 MDHEN and CDR2 SYDVKM. The CDR3 DNA follows: TGTGCCAGCAGGTTACACAGGTTTGAGGGGACTGAAGCTTTCTTT. Translating gives CASRLHRFEGTEAFF. The full variable domain, rest sourced from reference TRBV28 and TRBJ1-1, is DVKVTQSSRYLVKRTGEKVFLECVQDMDHENMFWYRQDPGLGLRLIYFSYDVKMKEKGDIPEGYSVSREKKERFSLILESASTNQTSMYLCASRLHRFEGTEAFFGQGTRLTVV.

The rearrangement uses TRBV11-1 and TRBJ1-1; no reliable D call. V lost 5 bases to trimming and J lost 4 bases, with 17 bases between them. Looked up from germline, CDR1 is SGHAT and CDR2 is FQDESV (reference sequence). The CDR3 length is 15 residues. The CDR3 DNA reads as TGTGCCAGCAGCGCCTGGCAAGGTTCCTCCACTGAAGCTTTCTTT. Its translation is CASSAWQGSSTEAFF.

V gene TRBV18 combines with J gene TRBJ2-7; D remains ambiguous. Germline CDR1 reads KGHSH; CDR2 reads LQKENI. V was shortened by 6 bases and J by 0 bases, with 12 bases between the two germline ends. This CDR3 contains 14 residues. The DNA for the CDR3 is TGTGCCAGCTCCACCAGGTTCAGCTCCTACGAGCAGTACTTC. It translates to CASSTRFSSYEQYF.

The chain is built from TRBV7-9 and TRBJ2-4; D is tentatively TRBD1 or TRBD2 (5 bases each). CDR1 SEHNR and CDR2 FQNEAQ come from the germline V gene (reference sequence). Between the trimmed V and J ends, which lost 5 bases and 0 bases, there was a span of 11 bases. The CDR3 runs to 15 residues. CDR3 sequence: CASSPRDLAKNIQYF. CDR3 DNA: TGTGCCAGCAGCCCCAGGGACCTAGCCAAAAACATTCAGTACTTC.

This clone was recorded a few times. V is TRBV19 and J is TRBJ2-3; 9 bases line up with TRBD1. The V and J ends lost 9 bases and 6 bases, in that order; junction bases with no gene match: 7. Germline assignment: CDR1 LNHDA and CDR2 SQIVND (reference sequence). This CDR3 region has 13 residues. CDR3: CASKQGAGDTQYF. CDR3 coding DNA: TGTGCCAGCAAACAGGGGGCAGGGGATACGCAGTATTTT.

The V call is TRBV28, the J call TRBJ1-5; 10 bases align to TRBD1. The CDR3 sequence is 16 residues long. The V gene's germline CDR1 is MDHEN and CDR2 SYDVKM. J was trimmed by 4 bases and V by 2 bases; bases with no gene match: 5. The CDR3: CASSLTTGQGNQPQHF. Here the CDR3 DNA reads TGTGCCAGCAGTTTAACAACGGGACAGGGGAATCAGCCCCAGCATTTT.

This chain links TRBV27 with TRBJ2-2, with D perhaps matching TRBD1 or TRBD2 (5 bases each). The CDR3 sequence is 13 residues long. Trimming took off 11 bases at V and 7 bases at J, with 17 bases between the two ends. The germline CDR1 and CDR2 sequences are MNHEY and SMNVEV (reference sequence). CDR3 amino acids: CASGPLTGGELFF. The CDR3, as DNA: TGTGCCTCGGGGCCTCTAACCGGCGGGGAGCTGTTTTTT.

CDR3 sequence reads: CASSAAGTGGIYGYTF. CDR3 DNA sequence: TGTGCCAGCAGTGCGGCCGGGACAGGGGGTATCTATGGCTACACCTTC. The genes are TRBV6-1 and TRBJ1-2; 11 nucleotides match TRBD1. J lost 4 bases, V lost 4 bases, and 8 bases had no gene match. This CDR3 is built from 16 residues. Germline V gene data show CDR1 as MNHNS and CDR2 as SASEGT.

In its sample, this clone was seen once. V gene TRBV6-5 combines with J gene TRBJ1-4; D might be TRBD1 (5 bases). CDR1 and CDR2 from the germline V gene are MNHEY and SVGAGI. Trimming stripped 6 bases from V and 8 bases from J, with 10 bases between. The CDR3 extends over 12 amino acids. DNA of the CDR3: TGTGCCAGCAGCAGGGCGGGGGAAAAACTGTTTTTT. As protein: CASSRAGEKLFF.

The CDR3 DNA reads as TGTGCCAGCAGTCGACAGGGGGAGCTGTTTTTT. The encoded protein is CASSRQGELFF. The V call is TRBV6-5, the J call TRBJ2-2; tentative D call: TRBD1 (5 bases). This CDR3 has 11 residues. The germline V and J ends were trimmed by 5 bases and 8 bases, with 6 bases remaining between them. CDR1 is MNHEY, CDR2 SVGAGI, per germline.

The chain recombines TRBV7-8 with TRBJ2-5; possibly TRBD2 for D (7 bases). The CDR3 is 17 residues long. Germline V CDR1 and CDR2: SGHVS, FQNEAQ. Trimming cost V 5 bases and J 1 base, with 20 bases left between them. The CDR3 DNA sequence: TGTGCCAGCAGCCCCCCGGACTGGCGGGGGCTCCAAGAGACCCAGTACTTC. It yields the protein CASSPPDWRGLQETQYF.